The present T cell receptor (beta chain) was sequenced within a study of T-cell reconstitution after alpha-beta-depleted transplantation in children. This clonotype came up many times. Its antigen is unidentified. The study, taken as a whole, reports: By about two months after transplant, alpha-beta T cells reportedly arose from several hundred graft clones that had expanded. Some patients showed high day-60 TCRbeta diversity, which derived from surviving recipient T cells and thymic progenitors. T-cell counts and diversity at one year following transplant were attributed mainly to newly produced T cells.

TCRbeta library preparation incorporated unique molecular identifiers. One entry per CDR3 protein, called by TCRdb with MiXCR from the PCR reads. The data contain about 200,000 distinct CDR3 sequences, approximately 6.9% of them singletons. The specimen was PBMCs, collected before TCRalphabeta/CD19-depleted stem cell transplant. The source of this sequence is a boy aged 2 to 10 with acute lymphoblastic leukemia, due to receive a stem cell transplant.

The CDR3: CSARDIRDREDELAEFF. The DNA for the CDR3 is TGCAGTGCTAGAGACATCAGGGATCGGGAGGATGAACTAGCGGAGTTCTTC. This chain connects TRBV20-1 to TRBJ2-1, with 8 bases lining up with TRBD2. Germline V lookup: CDR1 DFQATT, CDR2 SNEGSKA (reference sequence). V lost 0 bases to trimming and J lost 14 bases; unmatched junction nucleotides: 21. The CDR3 consists of 17 residues.